This T cell receptor (beta chain) was sequenced for a study of a mutant IDH1 vaccine in newly diagnosed glioma. Study-wide context: The sex distribution of treated patients was about 62% male and roughly 38% female, with a mean age of around 40 years.

This CDR3 is 12 amino acids long. V lost 3 bases to trimming and J lost 12 bases; unmatched junction nucleotides: 5. Per the germline V gene, CDR1 is SGDLS and CDR2 is YYNGEE. About this clone itself: Its cognate antigen is unknown.

Documented time point: week 35, safety follow-up. The investigators gave 300 ug of mutant IDH1 20-mer peptide in each vaccine dose, together with topical imiquimod. This table comes from immunoSEQ multiplex PCR, and its TCRdb copy is limited to in-frame clones, with some not included. This table holds approximately 30,000 clones, roughly 79% found once. Sequenced material: PBMCs, taken from a glioma patient whose treatment included an IDH1 peptide vaccine. The chain has TRBV9 and TRBJ2-1, with 8 bases lining up with TRBD2. This TCR came from a woman aged 30 to 39 with glioma. Some clones in this sample may be carry-over from other donors' samples. CDR3 in amino acids: CASSATSGRQFF. CDR3 nucleotides: TGTGCCAGCAGCGCCACTAGCGGACGGCAGTTCTTC.